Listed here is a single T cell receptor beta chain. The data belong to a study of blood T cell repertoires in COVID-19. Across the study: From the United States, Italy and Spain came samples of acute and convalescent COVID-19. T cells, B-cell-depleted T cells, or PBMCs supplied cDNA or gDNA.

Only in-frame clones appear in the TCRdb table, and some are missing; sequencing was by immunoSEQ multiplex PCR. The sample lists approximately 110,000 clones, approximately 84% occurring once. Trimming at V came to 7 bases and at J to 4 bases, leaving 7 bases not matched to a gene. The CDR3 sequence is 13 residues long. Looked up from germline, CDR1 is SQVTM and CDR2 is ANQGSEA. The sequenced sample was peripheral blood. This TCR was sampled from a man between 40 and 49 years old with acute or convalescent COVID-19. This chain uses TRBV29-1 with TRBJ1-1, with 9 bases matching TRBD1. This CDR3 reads CSADRGSGTEAFF. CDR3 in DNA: TGCAGCGCCGACAGGGGGTCTGGCACTGAAGCTTTCTTT. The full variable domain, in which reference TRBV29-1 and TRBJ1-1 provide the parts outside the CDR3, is SAVISQKPSRDICQRGTSLTIQCQVDSQVTMMFWYRQQPGQSLTLIATANQGSEATYESGFVIDKFPISRPNLTFSTLTVSNMSPEDSSIYLCSADRGSGTEAFFGQGTRLTVV.